These 22 T cell receptor beta chains were sequenced from one sample in a study of beta chain features in type 1 diabetes. Study results and limitations: TCRB CDR3 length was moderately but significantly reduced in all four CD4+ subsets of Type 1 diabetes patients.

Of the isolated RNA, all was reverse transcribed, and so the sequenced material was expressed TCRB transcripts. The table came from immunoSEQ multiplex PCR; TCRdb's copy has only in-frame clones and leaves some out. The sample shows roughly 280,000 clones, around 25% of them seen only once. No antigens are known for them. Source material: naive CD4+ T cells from blood. The receptors come from a woman aged 25 to 39 with type 1 diabetes.

Notes on this clone: This sample includes further DNA sequences coding for the same CDR3. The chain carries TRBV28 and TRBJ2-6; D is possibly TRBD1 (6 bases). The V gene lost 2 bases and the J gene lost 2 bases, with 7 bases spanning the gap. The CDR3 has 15 residues. Looked up from germline, CDR1 is MDHEN and CDR2 is SYDVKM. The CDR3 DNA sequence: TGTGCCAGCAGTTTAGGGGGCGCTGGGGCCAACGTCCTGACTTTC. This codes for CASSLGGAGANVLTF. Full variable domain (missing parts from reference TRBV28 and TRBJ2-6): DVKVTQSSRYLVKRTGEKVFLECVQDMDHENMFWYRQDPGLGLRLIYFSYDVKMKEKGDIPEGYSVSREKKERFSLILESASTNQTSMYLCASSLGGAGANVLTFGAGSRLTVL.

The chain employs TRBV30 and TRBJ1-5, with D possibly being TRBD1 (6 bases). This CDR3 has 12 residues. Germline CDR1 GTSNPN, CDR2 SVGIG (reference sequence). With 5 bases removed from V and 3 bases from J, the gap between germline ends came to 8 bases. Here the CDR3 reads CAWGQTNQPQHF. CDR3 sequence (DNA): TGTGCCTGGGGACAGACCAATCAGCCCCAGCATTTT.

There are a few counts of this clone. The genes are TRBV7-2 and TRBJ1-5; 10 bases match TRBD1. Trimming took 4 bases from V and 6 from J; bases not matched to a gene: 6. The CDR3 length is 15 residues. From germline, CDR1 is SGHTA and CDR2 FQGNSA. The CDR3 region has the DNA TGTGCCAGCAGCTCGGGCGGACAGGGGGGTCAGCCCCAGCATTTT. As protein: CASSSGGQGGQPQHF. The full variable domain, its missing parts supplied by reference TRBV7-2 and TRBJ1-5, is GAGVSQSPSNKVTEKGKDVELRCDPISGHTALYWYRQSLGQGLEFLIYFQGNSAPDKSGLPSDRFSAERTGGSVSTLTIQRTQQEDSAVYLCASSSGGQGGQPQHFGDGTRLSIL.

The chain employs TRBV4-2 and TRBJ2-1; 9 nucleotides line up with TRBD2. V dropped 3 bases and J dropped 3; count of bases not matched to a gene: 9. The CDR3 has 17 amino acids. Germline CDR1 LGHNA, CDR2 YNFKEQ. The CDR3: CASSQGLAPYNYNEQFF. The CDR3 region has the DNA TGTGCCAGCAGCCAGGGACTAGCCCCATACAACTACAATGAGCAGTTCTTC.

The V gene is TRBV2, the J gene TRBJ1-4; 7 bases are shared with TRBD1. CDR3 length equals 13 residues. CDR1 and CDR2 (germline): SNHLY, FYNNEI. V shed 8 bases and J 5 bases; nucleotides not matched to a gene: 5. CDR3 bases: TGTGCCAGCGCCGGGACAGCAAATGAAAAACTGTTTTTT. It is translated as CASAGTANEKLFF.

V usage is TRBV7-6 and J usage is TRBJ2-1; 11 nucleotides align to TRBD2. V was clipped by 4 bases and J by 7 bases; unmatched bases: 6. In germline, CDR1 is SGHVS, CDR2 FNYEAQ. The CDR3 totals 15 residues. The CDR3 DNA is TGTGCCAGCAGCTACCAGGGACTAGCGGTGAATGAGCAGTTCTTC. This sequence encodes CASSYQGLAVNEQFF.

V usage is TRBV27 and J usage is TRBJ1-1; 9 nucleotides align to TRBD1. V lost 6 bases and J lost 1; bases outside the gene matches: 3. CDR1 and CDR2 (germline): MNHEY, SMNVEV (reference sequence). The CDR3 totals 14 residues. CDR3 DNA: TGTGCCAGCAGAGGACAGGGGAAGAACACTGAAGCTTTCTTT. This sequence encodes CASRGQGKNTEAFF.

This clone was detected a few times. This CDR3 is also generated by other DNA sequences in the sample. This chain joins TRBV19 and TRBJ1-1; D perhaps matches TRBD1 (6 bases). CDR1 and CDR2 (germline): LNHDA, SQIVND (reference sequence). V was clipped by 7 bases and J by 1 base, with 7 bases between them. CDR3 length: 12 amino acids. CDR3 sequence reads: CASKDRNTEAFF. DNA of the CDR3: TGTGCCAGTAAGGACAGGAACACTGAAGCTTTCTTT.

The chain has TRBV9 and TRBJ2-3, with TRBD2 matching over 7 bases. Unmatched junction bases numbered 10, after V lost 2 bases and J lost 1 base. CDR3 size: 17 residues. The germline V gene encodes CDR1 SGDLS and CDR2 YYNGEE. The CDR3 region is CASSVPQSGKGTDTQYF. CDR3 bases: TGTGCCAGCAGCGTTCCCCAGAGCGGGAAGGGCACAGATACGCAGTATTTT.

The V gene is TRBV5-8, the J gene TRBJ2-3; tentatively, D is TRBD1 (6 bases). The CDR3 has 14 amino acids. Germline CDR1 SGHTS, CDR2 YDEGEE. V was shortened by 2 bases and J by 4 bases, with 11 bases between the two germline ends. The CDR3 loop is CASSFMTGADTQYF. DNA for the CDR3: TGTGCCAGCAGCTTTATGACAGGAGCAGATACGCAGTATTTT.

This clone was counted only a few times. This rearrangement joins TRBV10-3 to TRBJ2-7, with unresolved D. The ends were cut back, 4 bases at V and 1 base at J, with 14 bases in the middle. CDR3 length equals 15 residues. CDR1 is ENHRY, CDR2 SYGVKD, per germline. The CDR3 is CAISVKTQASYEQYF. The CDR3 DNA sequence: TGTGCCATCAGTGTAAAAACGCAGGCTTCCTACGAGCAGTACTTC.

This clone was seen more than once but under ten times. The rearrangement links TRBV2 to TRBJ2-7; the match to TRBD1 covers 7 bases. In germline, CDR1 is SNHLY, CDR2 FYNNEI. The V gene end was trimmed by 6 bases and the J gene end by 5 bases; junction bases not matched to a gene: 1. The CDR3 is 11 residues long. CDR3 sequence reads: CASRGTDEQYF. As DNA, the CDR3 is TGTGCCAGCAGGGGGACAGACGAGCAGTACTTC.

There are a few counts of this clone. V usage is TRBV7-9 and J usage is TRBJ2-7; D is possibly TRBD2 (6 bases). CDR3 length: 17 residues. Looked up from germline, CDR1 is SEHNR and CDR2 is FQNEAQ (reference sequence). V lost 2 bases and J 6 bases, leaving 23 bases between the germline ends. Here the CDR3 reads CASSLTRGIGSGSEQYF. In nucleotides, the CDR3 is TGTGCCAGCAGCTTAACACGAGGGATCGGGAGTGGTAGCGAGCAGTACTTC.

This clone was seen a few times. The chain combines TRBV7-9 with TRBJ2-7; D gene unclear. The germline V and J ends were trimmed by 0 bases and 7 bases, with 10 bases remaining between them. The CDR3 runs to 13 residues. The V gene's germline CDR1 is SEHNR and CDR2 FQNEAQ (reference sequence). CDR3 amino acids: CASSLAGTTEQYF. The CDR3 DNA reads TGTGCCAGCAGCTTAGCGGGCACGACAGAGCAGTACTTC.

This clone was counted a few times. V and J are TRBV5-4 and TRBJ2-6; D perhaps matches TRBD2 (5 bases). Looked up from germline, CDR1 is SGHNT and CDR2 is YYREEE (reference sequence). V was trimmed by 2 bases and J by 0 bases, leaving 12 bases between them. CDR3 length: 17 amino acids. This CDR3 is CASSFRGTGSGANVLTF. The CDR3 DNA follows: TGTGCCAGCAGCTTCCGGGGTACTGGCTCTGGGGCCAACGTCCTGACTTTC.

The gene calls are TRBV7-2 and TRBJ2-5; D may be TRBD2 (6 bases). Germline CDR1 is SGHTA and CDR2 is FQGNSA. CDR3 size: 16 residues. The V and J ends lost 5 bases and 7 bases respectively, with 23 bases between them. The CDR3 is CASSLGLVGLSGTQYF. CDR3 sequence (DNA): TGTGCCAGCAGCCTAGGGTTGGTTGGCCTTAGCGGGACCCAGTACTTC.

In this sample, this clone turned up a few times. The chain joins TRBV5-1 to TRBJ2-5; TRBD2 agrees at 11 bases. Germline values: CDR1 SGHRS, CDR2 YFSETQ. V gave up 0 bases and J gave up 1 base; unmatched junction bases: 2. CDR3 size: 16 residues. CDR3 bases: TGCGCCAGCAGCTTGGGACTAGCGGGAACCCAAGAGACCCAGTACTTC. Residues: CASSLGLAGTQETQYF. Drawing the rest from reference TRBV5-1 and TRBJ2-5, the complete variable domain is KAGVTQTPRYLIKTRGQQVTLSCSPISGHRSVSWYQQTPGQGLQFLFEYFSETQRNKGNFPGRFSGRQFSNSRSEMNVSTLELGDSALYLCASSLGLAGTQETQYFGPGTRLLVL.

This chain uses TRBV25-1 with TRBJ2-7; 7 bases agree with TRBD2. Germline lookup yields CDR1 MGHDK and CDR2 SYGVNS. The CDR3 extends over 13 amino acids. V lost 6 bases and J lost 0; bases outside the gene matches: 2. CDR3 loop: CASRASGSYEQYF. The CDR3 nucleotides read TGTGCCAGCAGAGCTAGCGGCTCCTACGAGCAGTACTTC.

Here the CDR3 reads CASSLGGVVYNEQFF. DNA of the CDR3: TGCGCCAGCAGCTTGGGCGGGGTCGTCTACAATGAGCAGTTCTTC. V gene TRBV5-1 combines with J gene TRBJ2-1, with D maybe TRBD2 (6 bases). The CDR3 is made up of 15 amino acids. The V and J ends lost 0 bases and 3 bases respectively, with 10 bases between them. Germline CDR1 is SGHRS and CDR2 is YFSETQ.

The rearrangement joins TRBV9 to TRBJ1-5; 8 bases fit TRBD1. CDR1 and CDR2 from the germline V gene are SGDLS and YYNGEE. The ends lost 0 bases at V and 5 bases at J; junction bases unmatched: 4. This CDR3 spans 15 amino acids. DNA for the CDR3: TGTGCCAGCAGCGTAGACGCAGGGGGCTATCAGCCCCAGCATTTT. The encoded protein is CASSVDAGGYQPQHF.

This clone was counted only a few times. The chain uses TRBV5-1 and TRBJ1-1; D gene uncertain. The length of the CDR3 is 13 residues. V was shortened by 2 bases and J by 4 bases, with 9 bases between the two germline ends. The germline CDR1 and CDR2 sequences are SGHRS and YFSETQ. CDR3 DNA: TGCGCCAGCAGCTTTGTTAGAGGCACTGAAGCTTTCTTT. Translating gives CASSFVRGTEAFF.

V and J are TRBV5-1 and TRBJ2-7, with 9 bases matching TRBD1. The V gene's germline CDR1 is SGHRS and CDR2 YFSETQ. The CDR3 is made up of 15 amino acids. With V trimmed by 3 bases and J by 2 bases, 6 bases remained unmatched. CDR3 amino acids: CASSSGQGDPYEQYF. The DNA of the CDR3 is TGCGCCAGCAGCTCGGGACAGGGTGACCCCTACGAGCAGTACTTC.